Sequencing of this T cell receptor beta chain was carried out in a study of blood T cell repertoires in COVID-19 (dated by TCRdb to 2018 to 2021). General notes on the study: Collaborator samples came from the United States, Italy and Spain and covered acute and convalescent phases of COVID-19. The material from the prospective study consisted of cDNA or gDNA derived from T cells, B-cell-depleted T cells, or PBMCs. Deeply sampled blood TCRbeta repertoires from subjects exposed to, actively infected with, or recovered from COVID-19 were included in the dataset. A freely available public database, intended as a resource for researchers studying the immune response to SARS-CoV-2, is where the repertoires were released. Samples came from the ongoing ImmuneRACE study (first 160 participants) plus 1,254 subjects from 6 global collaborators. A de-identified subject ID, COVID-19 status, age in years and sex were almost always included in the sample metadata. Where available, HLA class I and class II types were obtained from metadata supplied by the sample provider rather than from assay-based typing.

The collaborating institutions used their own protocols to collect whole blood in K2EDTA tubes. For TCRbeta analysis, collaborators shipped samples in one of three forms: frozen whole blood, isolated PBMCs, or DNA extracted from either of those sample types. What the study reported, not specific to this receptor: How much clinical and demographic metadata was included differed by source and by participant, and the metadata was provided uncurated.

Regarding this clone: The antigen it binds to is not known. No base quality values were provided; no much bigger clone lies one nucleotide off.

Measured from the cysteine to the phenylalanine, the CDR3 is 16 residues long. The CDR3 DNA has 48 bases and is translated from base 1. The immunoSEQ Assay, a bias-controlled multiplex PCR, was used to amplify TCRbeta CDR3 regions from genomic DNA. In the authors' own workflow: The number of nucleated cells in each sample was estimated by amplification of reference gene primers within the assay. To quantify the absolute abundance of each unique TCRbeta CDR3 rearrangement, sequence reads were collapsed and filtered. For each sample, productive Simpson clonality was calculated as the square root of Simpson's diversity index over productive rearrangements. The immuneACCESS repertoire file appears here via TCRdb, limited to in-frame rearrangements. These files lack a portion of the clones; in checked studies, under half of the deficit traces to unresolved V genes, and the cause of the others is not known. V, J and clone size derive from that table, while D and trimming were established from the DNA sequence. This sample holds about 140,000 clones; approximately 84% were observed only once. Approximately 4% of the sample goes to the ten largest clones.

The receptor's source is a woman between 55 and 75 years old with acute or convalescent COVID-19. The specimen was peripheral blood. The sequence links TRBV21-1 to TRBJ2-3; the table assigns TRBD2, which was not confirmed against the DNA. TRBV21-1 represents a pseudogene. The CDR3 sequence is CASRRNRTSGTDTQYF. The nucleotide sequence reads TGTGCCAGCAGACGAAATAGGACTAGCGGGACAGATACGCAGTATTTT.